This TCR beta chain was captured in a study of glioma-infiltrating T cells after dendritic cell vaccination. TCRdb's table, derived via immunoSEQ multiplex PCR, lists solely in-frame clones and lacks some. The sample carries some 100,000 clones, under 90% recorded once. The CDR3 is 13 amino acids. Looked up from germline, CDR1 is SSHAT and CDR2 is FNYEAQ (reference sequence). A remark on this clone: One junction end does not reproduce the germline sequence, and a read error may be involved.

This specimen was blood, taken before dendritic cell vaccination. The source is a human donor with glioblastoma. V is TRBV7-7 and J is TRBJ2-1; D might be TRBD1 (5 bases). CDR3 sequence (DNA): TGTGCTAGCAGCTTAGGGGCAGGGAATGAGCAGTTCTTC. Its translation is CASSLGAGNEQFF.